The table lists the clone carrying this TCR beta chain with a few counts. One end of the junction does not line up with germline, which may come from a read error. The sample belongs to a study of OX40 agonist ivuxolimab in advanced cancers. Profiled with immunoSEQ multiplex PCR; TCRdb holds only in-frame clones, not every one. Of fewer than 85,000 clones listed, 90% to 95% were seen once; the top ten hold less than 2.5%. If patients had autoimmune disease history or systemic immunosuppression, they were excluded. Germline V CDR1 and CDR2: WSHSY, SAAADI. The CDR3 is 13 amino acids. The sequence was obtained from an adult with an advanced solid tumor such as melanoma, head and neck, liver or kidney cancer. The sample was CD4+ or CD8+ T cells sorted from blood, taken in a trial of the OX40 agonist ivuxolimab. The chain has TRBV10-2 and TRBJ1-5, with D maybe TRBD1 (5 bases). CDR3 in DNA: TGCGCGAGCAAGTCGGGGACCGATCAGCCCCAGCATTTT. Protein: CASKSGTDQPQHF.